This T cell receptor beta chain was profiled in a study of blood T cell repertoires in COVID-19. Overall study context: The samples span acute and convalescent COVID-19 from the United States, Italy and Spain. The cDNA or gDNA used as material had been derived from T cells, B-cell-depleted T cells, or PBMCs.

The CDR3 consists of 13 residues. Looked up from germline, CDR1 is MNHEY and CDR2 is SVGAGI. V dropped 8 bases and J dropped 7 bases, with 12 bases sitting between them. Generated by immunoSEQ multiplex PCR, the TCRdb table keeps only in-frame clones and is missing some. The sample includes roughly 100,000 clones, 80% to 90% of them seen just once. Sequenced sample: peripheral blood. The sequence was obtained from a woman aged 80 or older with acute or convalescent COVID-19. The chain is built from TRBV6-5 and TRBJ1-6; no firm D call. In DNA form, the CDR3 reads TGTGCCAGCTCGACGTCCGGGAATTCACCCCTCCACTTT. It is translated as CASSTSGNSPLHF.